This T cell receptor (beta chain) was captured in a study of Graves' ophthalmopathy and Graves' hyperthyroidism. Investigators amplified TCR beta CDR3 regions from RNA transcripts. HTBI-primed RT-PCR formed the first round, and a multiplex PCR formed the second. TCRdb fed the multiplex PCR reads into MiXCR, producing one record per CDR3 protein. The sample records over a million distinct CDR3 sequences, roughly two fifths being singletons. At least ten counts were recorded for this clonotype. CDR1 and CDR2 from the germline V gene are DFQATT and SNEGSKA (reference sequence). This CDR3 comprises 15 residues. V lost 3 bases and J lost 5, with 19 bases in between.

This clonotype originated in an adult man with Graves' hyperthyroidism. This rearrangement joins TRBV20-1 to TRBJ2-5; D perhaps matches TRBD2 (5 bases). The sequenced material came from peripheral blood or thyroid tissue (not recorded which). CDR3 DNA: TGCAGTGCTAGCAGCGATAGCTGGACTTCGGAGACCCAGTACTTC. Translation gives CSASSDSWTSETQYF.